This TCR beta chain was documented in a study of beta chain features in type 1 diabetes listed by TCRdb under 2018. Regarding the complete study: Patients and healthy donors did not differ in mean age, gender distribution, total cell number or subset yield. The study compared TCRB repertoires of sorted circulating CD4+ T cell subsets between recently diagnosed type 1 diabetes patients and matched healthy donors. A total of approximately 99,000,000 sorted cells were examined across all samples, and RNA yield correlated strongly with the number of cells per subset. Whereas all 30 or so donors provided naive and central memory subsets, regulatory and stem cell-like memory subsets were isolated from just 8 patients and about 8 healthy donors. Beyond this particular receptor, the publication reports: Only small numbers of individuals were included in the HLA sub-analyses, which left unresolved whether HLA type had any influence on TCRB rearrangement. Type 1 diabetes patients showed a moderate but significant shortening of TCRB CDR3 length in all four CD4+ subsets. At VDJ recombination sites, patients with type 1 diabetes made fewer insertions and deleted more nucleotides, a pattern implying thymic rearrangement abnormalities. The naive, central memory and regulatory TCRB repertoires appeared to resemble one another more closely among patients than among healthy donors. Shorter templates might have been favored by PCR, but patient and control samples were amplified and corrected together, so both groups would have been affected equally by any skew. Because cDNA rather than genomic DNA was sequenced, highly expressing activated cells could have been over-represented, although no difference in activation and CD3 levels was found between groups.

Based on the germline V gene, the CDR1 and CDR2 sequences are MNHEY and SVGAGI. V trim: 4 bases; J trim: 3 bases; unmatched bases: 6. Reading from cysteine to phenylalanine, the CDR3 counts 16 amino acids. Just CDR3 DNA is preserved here, 48 bases in frame from base 1. The High Capacity cDNA Reverse Transcription Kit was used to reverse transcribe all of the isolated RNA, meaning that expressed TCRB transcripts were what got sequenced. Naive, central memory and regulatory T cell samples underwent deep immunoSEQ sequencing, averaging approximately 3.3 million total reads per sample. Sorted cells were lysed in RLT buffer, and RNA was extracted using DNase-treated RNeasy Micro or Mini kits according to cell number. Each cell subset was processed on its own to prevent cross-contamination, while patient and healthy donor samples were processed together. Using the immunoSEQ multiplex PCR, TCRB sequences were amplified from cDNA into 87-bp fragments spanning the CDR3 region. Sequencing of the amplicons was performed on the Illumina HiSeq platform. From the authors' description of their analysis: Synthetic template baselines were used to correct PCR bias computationally, reads within Hamming distance 2 were collapsed together, and singletons that could not be merged were discarded. Reads were aligned against IMGT to assign V, D and J genes, CDR3 length and insertions or deletions at six rearrangement sites. Within each subset, clonotype counts were normalized to sorted cell number, and only after that were true diversity and Gini coefficients computed with the tcR R package. The overlap coefficient, calculated on TCRB nucleotide sequences, was used to quantify repertoire sharing. Out-of-frame TCRB sequences from naive cells were analyzed to stand in for the pre-selection repertoire. The immuneACCESS repertoire file appears here via TCRdb, limited to in-frame rearrangements. These files lack a portion of the clones; in checked studies, under half of the deficit traces to unresolved V genes, and the cause of the others is not known. V and J calls and clone size are as listed in that table; D and trimming were resolved from the DNA. Present in this sample are some 700,000 clones, over 10% of which were seen just once. 0.02% to 0.025% of the sample is in the top ten clones.

From each donor, a single peripheral blood sample of about 110 mL on average was drawn into heparinised tubes. Using a panel that included CD45RO, CCR7, CD25, CD127, CD95 and CD27, naive, central memory, regulatory and stem cell-like memory CD4+ T cells were sorted on a BD FACSAria II. Every sorted population had a purity above 95%. PBMCs were isolated immediately by Lymphoprep density gradient centrifugation and stained directly without culture. So that batch effects would be minimized, each experiment stained and sorted samples in pairs, pairing one healthy donor with one patient. Details on this clone: What antigen it recognizes has not been identified. Base quality data are lacking; no much larger clone is found one base away.

Source material: naive CD4+ T cells from blood. The sample's cell subset or site label, in plain terms: true naive CD4+ T cells. The chain employs TRBV6-5 and TRBJ2-2; 9 central nucleotides agree with TRBD1. This receptor was identified in a man between 18 and 35 years old with type 1 diabetes. The CDR3: CASSLGQGTYTGELFF. Here is the DNA: TGTGCCAGCAGTTTAGGACAGGGGACTTACACCGGGGAGCTGTTTTTT.